This is a list of T cell receptor beta chains from one sample in a study of T cell responses to AZD1222 COVID-19 vaccine. TCRdb's table, derived via immunoSEQ multiplex PCR, lists solely in-frame clones and lacks some. The sample includes fewer than 110,000 clones, roughly 90% of them seen just once. The specimen was peripheral blood, collected on day 0 of AZD1222 vaccination. These receptor sequences come from an adult in good health. Each CDR3 is given with its conserved first and last residue. The D gene is left open where the match is weak. Only part of the rows carry a size: once, few, many, or a class if the clone is expanded.

d_gene	abundance	j_gene	v_gene	CDR3aa	CDR3nt
.	.	TRBJ1-5	TRBV4-2	CASSQEIWGQPQHF	TGTGCCAGCAGCCAAGAGATCTGGGGCCAGCCCCAGCATTTT
.	.	TRBJ2-1	TRBV9	CASSASMDNEQFF	TGTGCCAGCAGCGCCTCAATGGACAATGAGCAGTTCTTC
.	.	TRBJ1-2	TRBV15	CATSSGVGHLYGYTF	TGTGCCACCAGCAGCGGGGTTGGACACCTCTATGGCTACACCTTC
.	.	TRBJ2-5	TRBV3-1/TRBV3-2	CASSQEWSSAAQYF	TGTGCCAGCAGCCAAGAGTGGTCTAGCGCGGCCCAGTACTTC
.	.	TRBJ2-5	TRBV19	CASSITPRGVRETQYF	TGTGCCAGTAGTATCACCCCGAGGGGGGTCAGAGAGACCCAGTACTTC
.	.	TRBJ2-7	TRBV10-3	CAISGTQTPGVHEQYF	TGTGCCATCAGTGGGACCCAGACCCCCGGGGTCCACGAGCAGTACTTC
.	.	TRBJ2-1	TRBV29-1	CSVVRGNEQFF	TGCAGCGTTGTGAGGGGGAATGAGCAGTTCTTC
TRBD1	.	TRBJ1-5	TRBV7-9	CASSPTGGNQPQHF	TGTGCCAGCAGCCCTACAGGGGGAAATCAGCCCCAGCATTTT
.	.	TRBJ1-2	TRBV19	CASIEGVGTKGYTF	TGTGCCAGTATCGAAGGAGTCGGGACAAAAGGCTACACCTTC
TRBD1	once	TRBJ1-2	TRBV27	CASSLGQGIRGYTF	TGTGCCAGCAGTCTCGGACAGGGTATTCGCGGCTACACCTTC
.	once	TRBJ1-2	TRBV10-3	CAISAGAREGYTF	TGTGCCATCAGCGCGGGGGCGCGGGAAGGCTACACCTTC
.	few	TRBJ2-7	TRBV20-1	CSASFFGAYEQYF	TGCAGTGCTAGTTTTTTCGGAGCATACGAGCAGTACTTC
.	.	TRBJ2-2	TRBV3-1/TRBV3-2	CASSQVGTGELFF	TGTGCCAGCAGCCAAGTTGGCACCGGGGAGCTGTTTTTT
.	.	TRBJ1-2	TRBV9	CASSVDGNNYGYTF	TGTGCCAGCAGCGTAGACGGTAATAACTATGGCTACACCTTC
.	.	TRBJ1-2	TRBV28	CASSFLQVANYGYTF	TGTGCCAGCAGTTTCTTACAGGTAGCTAACTATGGCTACACCTTC
TRBD2	few	TRBJ2-5	TRBV6-5	CASSYSSGSWETQYF	TGTGCCAGCAGTTACTCCAGCGGGAGTTGGGAGACCCAGTACTTC
TRBD1	.	TRBJ2-5	TRBV29-1	CSVSDRSQETQYF	TGCAGCGTTTCGGACAGGTCCCAAGAGACCCAGTACTTC
.	.	TRBJ2-7	TRBV7-8	CASSFRGLGEQYF	TGTGCCAGCAGCTTTAGGGGGTTAGGGGAGCAGTACTTC
.	.	TRBJ1-2	TRBV19	CASSTGTDYGYTF	TGTGCCAGTAGTACCGGGACGGACTATGGCTACACCTTC
.	.	TRBJ2-7	TRBV5-1	CASSWQGASDEQYF	TGCGCCAGCAGCTGGCAGGGAGCCTCGGACGAGCAGTACTTC
.	.	TRBJ2-7	TRBV3-1/TRBV3-2	CASSPRTGDYEQYF	TGTGCCAGCAGCCCCCGGACTGGGGACTACGAGCAGTACTTC
TRBD1	.	TRBJ1-5	TRBV28	CASSLRTGAIVNQPQHF	TGTGCCAGCAGTTTACGGACAGGGGCTATCGTCAATCAGCCCCAGCATTTT
.	once	TRBJ1-4	TRBV7-2	CASSGGGAREKLFF	TGTGCCAGCAGTGGGGGGGGCGCGAGAGAAAAACTGTTTTTT
.	.	TRBJ2-1	TRBV10-2	CASSEPDLVEQFF	TGCGCCAGCAGTGAGCCCGACCTGGTTGAGCAGTTCTTC
.	.	TRBJ1-2	TRBV29-1	CSVPEGGLYGYTF	TGCAGCGTTCCCGAGGGGGGCCTCTATGGCTACACCTTC
TRBD1	.	TRBJ2-4	TRBV3-1/TRBV3-2	CASSQETGPHIQYF	TGTGCCAGCAGCCAGGAGACAGGGCCACACATTCAGTACTTC
.	.	TRBJ1-2	TRBV19	CASSSLLGGSGDGYTF	TGTGCCAGTAGTTCCCTTCTAGGGGGTTCGGGGGATGGCTACACCTTC
.	.	TRBJ2-3	TRBV11-3	CASSLLSTDTQYF	TGTGCCAGCAGCTTATTAAGCACAGATACGCAGTATTTT
TRBD2	.	TRBJ2-1	TRBV19	CAALAGGSNEQFF	TGTGCCGCACTAGCGGGAGGGTCGAATGAGCAGTTCTTC
.	.	TRBJ2-7	TRBV28	CASSQGVPYEQYF	TGTGCCAGCAGCCAGGGAGTCCCCTACGAGCAGTACTTC
.	.	TRBJ2-7	TRBV2	CASSRDIYEQYF	TGTGCCAGCAGTCGGGATATTTACGAGCAGTACTTC
.	.	TRBJ2-2	TRBV6-2/TRBV6-3	CASSRGTANTGELFF	TGTGCCAGCAGTCGCGGGACAGCTAACACCGGGGAGCTGTTTTTT
.	.	TRBJ2-1	TRBV7-6	CASSNTGGAYNEQFF	TGTGCCAGCAGCAACACTGGCGGTGCCTACAATGAGCAGTTCTTC
.	.	TRBJ1-4	TRBV5-3	CARSHPRGAQDEKLFF	TGTGCCAGAAGCCATCCCCGCGGGGCCCAGGATGAAAAACTGTTTTTT
.	.	TRBJ1-1	TRBV6-1	CASSVAGRGADTEAFF	TGTGCCAGCAGTGTCGCCGGGAGGGGGGCCGACACTGAAGCTTTCTTT
TRBD1	.	TRBJ1-2	TRBV2	CASSVTTGESDGYTF	TGTGCCAGCAGTGTCACTACAGGGGAAAGTGACGGCTACACCTTC
TRBD2	.	TRBJ2-5	TRBV18	CASSPLAGGQETQYF	TGTGCCAGCTCACCCCTCGCGGGGGGGCAAGAGACCCAGTACTTC
.	.	TRBJ1-3	TRBV28	CASSPPGQSRSGNTIYF	TGTGCCAGCAGCCCTCCCGGACAGTCCCGTTCTGGAAACACCATATATTTT
.	.	TRBJ2-1	TRBV7-9	CAVTKPGNEQFF	TGTGCCGTCACGAAACCGGGGAATGAGCAGTTCTTC
.	.	TRBJ1-3	TRBV28	CASLNQGSGNTIYF	TGTGCCAGCCTAAATCAGGGCTCTGGAAACACCATATATTTT
.	.	TRBJ1-1	TRBV5-1	CASSLDTPNVGSEAFF	TGCGCCAGCAGCTTAGACACACCAAATGTTGGGAGTGAAGCTTTCTTT
.	.	TRBJ2-7	TRBV11-2	CASSSHSGSLSYEQYF	TGTGCCAGCAGCTCCCATTCGGGATCCCTCTCCTACGAGCAGTACTTC
TRBD1	.	TRBJ1-4	TRBV30	CAWSIPGQVEKLFF	TGTGCCTGGAGTATTCCGGGACAGGTTGAAAAACTGTTTTTT
TRBD1	.	TRBJ2-1	TRBV7-9	CASSPGQGGDEQFF	TGTGCCAGCAGCCCCGGACAGGGAGGCGATGAGCAGTTCTTC
.	.	TRBJ2-7	TRBV27	CASSSHRSSYEQYF	TGTGCCAGCAGTTCACATAGGAGCTCCTACGAGCAGTACTTC
TRBD2	.	TRBJ2-1	TRBV30	CAWSVPSGWNEQFF	TGTGCCTGGAGTGTACCTAGCGGGTGGAATGAGCAGTTCTTC
.	.	TRBJ2-1	TRBV3-1/TRBV3-2	CASSQGVLGASYNEQFF	TGTGCCAGCAGCCAAGGTGTTTTAGGCGCCTCCTACAATGAGCAGTTCTTC
TRBD1	.	TRBJ1-4	TRBV28	CASSSPGQSNEKLFF	TGTGCCAGCAGCTCTCCGGGACAGTCAAATGAAAAACTGTTTTTT
.	.	TRBJ2-7	TRBV15	CATSRDATAKLSYEQYF	TGTGCCACCAGCAGAGATGCGACAGCCAAGCTCTCCTACGAGCAGTACTTC
TRBD2	.	TRBJ2-1	TRBV5-1	CASSSSLAGANEQFF	TGCGCCAGCAGCTCTTCACTAGCGGGGGCAAATGAGCAGTTCTTC
.	.	TRBJ2-7	TRBV5-1	CASSQGVAGTYEQYF	TGCGCCAGCAGCCAGGGGGTAGCGGGGACCTACGAGCAGTACTTC
.	.	TRBJ1-1	TRBV28	CASSLGQGGTEAFF	TGTGCCAGCAGTTTAGGGCAGGGAGGCACTGAAGCTTTCTTT
TRBD2	once	TRBJ2-7	TRBV27	CASTSLGGVGGSEQYF	TGTGCCAGCACCTCTCTCGGGGGAGTGGGGGGGAGCGAGCAGTACTTC
.	.	TRBJ2-1	TRBV28	CASTTQLASDEQFF	TGTGCCAGCACCACCCAGCTAGCATCGGATGAGCAGTTCTTC
TRBD1	.	TRBJ2-5	TRBV30	CAWTIQGAGETQYF	TGTGCCTGGACTATACAGGGGGCCGGAGAGACCCAGTACTTC